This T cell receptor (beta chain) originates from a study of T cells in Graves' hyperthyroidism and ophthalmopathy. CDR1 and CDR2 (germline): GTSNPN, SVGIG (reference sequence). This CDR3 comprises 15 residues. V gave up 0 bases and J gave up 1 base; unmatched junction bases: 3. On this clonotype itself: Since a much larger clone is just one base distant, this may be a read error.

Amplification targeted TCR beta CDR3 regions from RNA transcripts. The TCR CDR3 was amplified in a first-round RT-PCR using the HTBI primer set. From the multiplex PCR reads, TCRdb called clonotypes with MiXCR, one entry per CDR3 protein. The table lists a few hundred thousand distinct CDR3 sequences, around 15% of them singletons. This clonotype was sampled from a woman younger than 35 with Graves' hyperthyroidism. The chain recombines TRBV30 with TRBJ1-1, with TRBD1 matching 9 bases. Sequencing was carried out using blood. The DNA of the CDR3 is TGTGCCTGGAGTGTCGGGACAGGGCCGAACACTGAAGCTTTCTTT. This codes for CAWSVGTGPNTEAFF.